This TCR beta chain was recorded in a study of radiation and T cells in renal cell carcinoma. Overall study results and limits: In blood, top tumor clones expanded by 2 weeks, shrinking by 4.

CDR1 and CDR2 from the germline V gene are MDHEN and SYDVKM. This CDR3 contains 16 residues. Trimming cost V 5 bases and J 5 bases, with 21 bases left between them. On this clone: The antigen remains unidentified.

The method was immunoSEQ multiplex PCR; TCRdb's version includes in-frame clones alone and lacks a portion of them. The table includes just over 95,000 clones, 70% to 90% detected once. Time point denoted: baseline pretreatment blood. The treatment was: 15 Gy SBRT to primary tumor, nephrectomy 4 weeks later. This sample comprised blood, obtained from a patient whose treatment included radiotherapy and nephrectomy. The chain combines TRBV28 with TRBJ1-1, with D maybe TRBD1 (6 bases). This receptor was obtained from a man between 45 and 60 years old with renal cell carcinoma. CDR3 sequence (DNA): TGTGCCAGCAGTCTATTCACAGGGAATTGGGGTACTGAAGCTTTCTTT. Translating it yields CASSLFTGNWGTEAFF. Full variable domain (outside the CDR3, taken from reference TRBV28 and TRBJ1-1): DVKVTQSSRYLVKRTGEKVFLECVQDMDHENMFWYRQDPGLGLRLIYFSYDVKMKEKGDIPEGYSVSREKKERFSLILESASTNQTSMYLCASSLFTGNWGTEAFFGQGTRLTVV.